A single sample gave rise to the 11 T cell receptor beta chains below, sequenced in a study of somatic mutations in cytotoxic T cells in rheumatoid arthritis. Using immunoSEQ multiplex PCR, the repertoire was profiled, and TCRdb retains in-frame clones only, with some absent. Of some 6,700 clones in the sample, around 79% were seen once. Input material: CD8+ T cells sorted from blood. The receptor source for this set is a woman in her sixties in good health.

The chain combines TRBV5-8 with TRBJ1-2; weak D call: TRBD1 (5 bases). CDR3 length: 14 amino acids. Trimming removed 4 bases at V and 3 bases at J, with 13 bases between. The germline V gene has CDR1 SGHTS and CDR2 YDEGEE. In DNA form, the CDR3 reads TGTGCCAGCAGCCCCGTTGTAGGGGACTATGGCTACACCTTC. Translated, it gives CASSPVVGDYGYTF. The full variable domain, rest sourced from reference TRBV5-8 and TRBJ1-2, is EAGVTQSPTHLIKTRGQQATLRCSPISGHTSVYWYQQALGLGLQFLLWYDEGEERNRGNFPPRFSGRQFPNYSSELNVNALELEDSALYLCASSPVVGDYGYTFGSGTRLTVV.

The chain combines TRBV11-2 with TRBJ2-7, with 9 bases lining up with TRBD1. The CDR3 spans 16 residues. Germline CDR1 SGHAT, CDR2 FQNNGV. The ends lost 0 bases at V and 4 bases at J; junction bases unmatched: 7. The CDR3 sequence is CASSLDLGQGLYEQYF. The DNA for the CDR3 is TGTGCCAGCAGCTTAGATCTAGGACAGGGGCTTTACGAGCAGTACTTC.

The chain is built from TRBV5-6 and TRBJ2-5, with TRBD2 matching 7 bases. This CDR3 is 15 amino acids long. Looked up from germline, CDR1 is SGHDT and CDR2 is YYEEEE. The V segment lost 2 bases and the J segment 5 bases; nucleotides outside the gene matches: 9. This CDR3 reads CASSFERDPGETQYF. The CDR3 DNA sequence: TGTGCCAGCAGCTTTGAGCGGGATCCGGGCGAGACCCAGTACTTC.

This chain uses TRBV19 with TRBJ1-1; no clear D. This CDR3 comprises 16 residues. The V and J ends lost 4 bases and 0 bases respectively, with 15 bases between them. Germline assignment: CDR1 LNHDA and CDR2 SQIVND (reference sequence). Written as DNA, the CDR3 is TGTGCCAGTAGTAATCACTTTGCGGGAATGAACACTGAAGCTTTCTTT. Protein: CASSNHFAGMNTEAFF.

The sample holds a few counts of this clone. The junction differs from germline at one of its ends, possibly a read error. Other nucleotide sequences in the sample specify the same CDR3. The rearrangement links TRBV20-1 to TRBJ1-1; D gene unclear. The CDR3 consists of 9 residues. Per the germline V gene, CDR1 is DFQATT and CDR2 is SNEGSKA (reference sequence). This CDR3 reads CSASFEALF. The CDR3 nucleotides are TGCAGTGCTAGTTTTGAAGCTCTCTTT.

The chain combines TRBV7-9 with TRBJ2-2, with 10 bases that match TRBD2. Germline lookup yields CDR1 SEHNR and CDR2 FQNEAQ (reference sequence). Germline trimming cut 2 bases from V and 6 bases from J; bases unmatched to any gene: 9. The CDR3 extends over 17 amino acids. The CDR3 loop reads CASSLITLAGVPGELFF. DNA for the CDR3: TGTGCCAGCAGCTTAATAACGCTAGCGGGAGTTCCCGGGGAGCTGTTTTTT.

As regards this clone: Other DNA sequences in this sample translate to the same CDR3. This chain uses TRBV6-6 with TRBJ2-7, with TRBD1 matching over 7 bases. V dropped 6 bases and J dropped 6; count of bases not matched to a gene: 8. The CDR3 has 13 residues. The germline V gene has CDR1 MNHNY and CDR2 SVGAGI (reference sequence). This chain's CDR3 is CASSHGQVPEQYF. The CDR3 DNA follows: TGTGCCAGCAGCCACGGACAGGTGCCCGAGCAGTACTTC.

This chain joins TRBV5-4 and TRBJ1-2; TRBD1 matches 7 bases. J lost 3 bases, V lost 2 bases, and 7 bases had no gene match. CDR3 length: 15 residues. The germline CDR1 and CDR2 sequences are SGHNT and YYREEE (reference sequence). This CDR3 is CASSLGQGVDYGYTF. In DNA form, the CDR3 reads TGTGCCAGCAGCTTAGGGCAGGGGGTCGACTATGGCTACACCTTC.

The V gene is TRBV6-5, the J gene TRBJ2-5; 9 nucleotides match TRBD1. TRBJ2-7 matches the DNA end more closely, so the J call is doubtful. Germline CDR1 and CDR2: MNHEY and SVGAGI. This CDR3 is built from 15 residues. CDR3 DNA: TGTGCCAGCAGTTTAGGGACAGGGCTAACCTACGAGCAGTACTTC. It translates to CASSLGTGLTYEQYF.

The rearrangement links TRBV5-4 to TRBJ1-1; unclear D gene. The CDR3 extends over 14 amino acids. Germline assignment: CDR1 SGHNT and CDR2 YYREEE (reference sequence). V lost 6 bases to trimming and J lost 4 bases, with 16 bases between them. This CDR3 is CASTWDTAGTEAFF. The DNA of the CDR3 is TGTGCCAGCACCTGGGATACAGCGGGCACTGAAGCTTTCTTT.

The rearrangement joins TRBV29-1 to TRBJ2-1; 14 positions agree with TRBD2. The V gene's germline CDR1 is SQVTM and CDR2 ANQGSEA. V was pared by 4 bases and J by 4 bases, with 3 bases of the junction left unmatched. The CDR3 covers 15 residues. CDR3 in DNA: TGCAGCGTTGGGGGACTAGCGGGAGTTTACAATGAGCAGTTCTTC. Its protein is CSVGGLAGVYNEQFF.